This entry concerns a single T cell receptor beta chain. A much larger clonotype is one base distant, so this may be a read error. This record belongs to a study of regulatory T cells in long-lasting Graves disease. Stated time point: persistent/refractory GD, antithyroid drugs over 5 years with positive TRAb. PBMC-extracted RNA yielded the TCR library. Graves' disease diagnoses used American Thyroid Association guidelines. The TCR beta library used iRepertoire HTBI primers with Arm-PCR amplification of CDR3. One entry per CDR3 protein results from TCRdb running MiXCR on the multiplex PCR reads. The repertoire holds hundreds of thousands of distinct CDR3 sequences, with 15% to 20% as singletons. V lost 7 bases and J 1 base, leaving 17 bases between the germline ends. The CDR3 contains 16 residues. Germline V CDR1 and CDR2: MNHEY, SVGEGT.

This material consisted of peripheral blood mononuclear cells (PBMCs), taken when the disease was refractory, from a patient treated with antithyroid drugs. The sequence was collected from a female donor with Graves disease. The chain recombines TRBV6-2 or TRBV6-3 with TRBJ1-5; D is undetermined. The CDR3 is CASTKDPEGSNQPQHF. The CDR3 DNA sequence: TGTGCCAGCACCAAGGATCCGGAGGGAAGCAATCAGCCCCAGCATTTT.